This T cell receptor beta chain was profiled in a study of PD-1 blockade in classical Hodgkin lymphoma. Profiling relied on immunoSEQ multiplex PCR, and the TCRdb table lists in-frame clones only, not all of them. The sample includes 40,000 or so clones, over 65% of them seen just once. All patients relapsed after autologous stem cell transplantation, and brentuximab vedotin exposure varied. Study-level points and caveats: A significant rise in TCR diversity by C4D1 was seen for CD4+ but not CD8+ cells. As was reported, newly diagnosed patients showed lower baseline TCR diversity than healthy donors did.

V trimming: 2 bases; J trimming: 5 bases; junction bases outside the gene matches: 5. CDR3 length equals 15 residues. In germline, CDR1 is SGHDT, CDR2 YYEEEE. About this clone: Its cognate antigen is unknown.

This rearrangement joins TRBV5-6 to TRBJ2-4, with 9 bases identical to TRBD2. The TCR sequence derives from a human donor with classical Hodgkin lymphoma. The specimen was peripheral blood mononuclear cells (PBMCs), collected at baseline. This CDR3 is CASSFGLASQNIQYF. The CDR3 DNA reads TGTGCCAGCAGCTTTGGACTAGCGAGTCAAAACATTCAGTACTTC.